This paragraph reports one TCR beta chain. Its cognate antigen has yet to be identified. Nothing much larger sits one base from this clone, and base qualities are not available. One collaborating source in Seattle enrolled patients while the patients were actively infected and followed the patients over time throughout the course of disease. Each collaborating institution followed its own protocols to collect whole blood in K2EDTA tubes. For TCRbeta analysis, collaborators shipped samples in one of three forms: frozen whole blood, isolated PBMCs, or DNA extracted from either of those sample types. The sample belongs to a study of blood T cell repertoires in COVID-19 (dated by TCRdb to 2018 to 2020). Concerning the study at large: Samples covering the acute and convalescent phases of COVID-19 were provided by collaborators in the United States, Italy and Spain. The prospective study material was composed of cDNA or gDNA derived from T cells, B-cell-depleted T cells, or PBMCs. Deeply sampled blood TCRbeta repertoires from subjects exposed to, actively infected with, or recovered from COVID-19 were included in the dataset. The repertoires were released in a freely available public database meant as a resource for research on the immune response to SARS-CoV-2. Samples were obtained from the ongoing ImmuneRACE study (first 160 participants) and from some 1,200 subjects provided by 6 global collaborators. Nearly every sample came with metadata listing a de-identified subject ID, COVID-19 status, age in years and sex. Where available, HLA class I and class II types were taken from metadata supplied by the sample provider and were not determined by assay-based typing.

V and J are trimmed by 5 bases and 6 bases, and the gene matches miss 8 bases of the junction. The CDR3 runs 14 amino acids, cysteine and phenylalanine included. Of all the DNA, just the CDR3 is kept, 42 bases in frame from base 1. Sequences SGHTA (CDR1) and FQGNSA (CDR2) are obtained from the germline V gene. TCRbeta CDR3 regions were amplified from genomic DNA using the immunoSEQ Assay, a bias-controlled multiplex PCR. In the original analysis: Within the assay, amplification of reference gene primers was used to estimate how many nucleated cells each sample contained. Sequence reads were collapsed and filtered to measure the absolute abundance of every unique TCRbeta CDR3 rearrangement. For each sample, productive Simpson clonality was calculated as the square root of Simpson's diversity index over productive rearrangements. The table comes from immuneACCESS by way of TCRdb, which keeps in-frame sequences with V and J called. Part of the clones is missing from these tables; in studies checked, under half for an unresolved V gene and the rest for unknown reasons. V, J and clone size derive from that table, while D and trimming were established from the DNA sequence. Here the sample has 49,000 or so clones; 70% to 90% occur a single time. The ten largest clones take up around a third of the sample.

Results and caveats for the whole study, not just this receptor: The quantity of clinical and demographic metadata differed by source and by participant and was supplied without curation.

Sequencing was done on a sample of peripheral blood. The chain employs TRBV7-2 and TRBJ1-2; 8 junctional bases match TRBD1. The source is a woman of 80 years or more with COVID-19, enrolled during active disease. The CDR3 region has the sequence CASSPGTGLHGYTF. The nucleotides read TGTGCCAGCAGCCCCGGGACAGGTCTTCATGGCTACACCTTC.